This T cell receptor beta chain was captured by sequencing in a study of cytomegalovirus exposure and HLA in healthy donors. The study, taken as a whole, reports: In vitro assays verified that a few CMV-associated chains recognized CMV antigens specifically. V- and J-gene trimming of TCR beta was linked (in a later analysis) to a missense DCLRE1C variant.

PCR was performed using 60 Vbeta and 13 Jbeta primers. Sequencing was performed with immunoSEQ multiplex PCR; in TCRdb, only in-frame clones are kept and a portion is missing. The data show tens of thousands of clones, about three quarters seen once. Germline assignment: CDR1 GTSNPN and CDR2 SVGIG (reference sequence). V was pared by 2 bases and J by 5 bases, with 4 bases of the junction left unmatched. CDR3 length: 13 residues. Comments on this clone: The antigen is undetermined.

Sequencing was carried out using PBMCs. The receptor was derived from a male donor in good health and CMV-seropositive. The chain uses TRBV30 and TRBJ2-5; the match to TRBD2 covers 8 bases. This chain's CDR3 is CAWSTGGRETQYF. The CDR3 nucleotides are TGTGCCTGGAGTACGGGAGGGCGGGAGACCCAGTACTTC.